Listed below are T cell receptor beta chains from one sample, sequenced in a study of OX40 agonist ivuxolimab in advanced cancers. Profiling relied on immunoSEQ multiplex PCR, and the TCRdb table lists in-frame clones only, not all of them. The table lists roughly 35,000 clones, less than 85% of them singletons. This specimen was CD4+ or CD8+ T cells sorted from blood, taken in a trial of the OX40 agonist ivuxolimab. These receptors came from an adult with an advanced solid tumor such as melanoma, head and neck, liver or kidney cancer. CDR3s include the opening cysteine and the closing phenylalanine or tryptophan. D genes are given only for firm matches. The size of a clone is reported for some rows only, either as once, few or many, or as a class for expanded clones.

d_gene	abundance	v_gene	j_gene	CDR3nt	CDR3aa
TRBD1	-	TRBV5-1	TRBJ1-1	TGCGCCAGCAGCCCAGGGGGGGGAAAGGTCACTGAAGCTTTCTTT	CASSPGGGKVTEAFF
-	-	TRBV28	TRBJ1-5	TGTGCCAGCAATTCAAGGGAAGGGAATCAGCCCCAGCATTTT	CASNSREGNQPQHF
TRBD2	-	TRBV6-6	TRBJ2-5	TGTGCCAGCAGTTACACTAGCGGGGCAGAGACCCAGTACTTC	CASSYTSGAETQYF
TRBD2	-	TRBV5-4	TRBJ2-7	TGTGCCAGCCACCCTCGGGGGGGGTCTTACGAGCAGTACTTC	CASHPRGGSYEQYF
-	-	TRBV5-1	TRBJ1-1	TGCGCCAGCAGCTTAGAGGGATCGGCTGAAGCTTTCTTT	CASSLEGSAEAFF
-	-	TRBV5-4	TRBJ1-2	TGTGCCAGCAGCTTCGAGGGGCCCTATGGCTACACCTTC	CASSFEGPYGYTF
TRBD1	-	TRBV6-1	TRBJ2-7	TGTGCCAGCGGGACAGTAAGTAGCTCCTACGAGCAGTACTTC	CASGTVSSSYEQYF
-	-	TRBV19	TRBJ1-5	TGTGCCAGTAGTCTCTCGAGGGTAGGGCGCAATCAGCCCCAGCATTTT	CASSLSRVGRNQPQHF
-	once	TRBV21-1	TRBJ2-5	TGTGCCAGCACCAACAGGGGAGAGACCCAGTACTTC	CASTNRGETQYF
TRBD1	-	TRBV6-5	TRBJ1-1	TGTGCCAGCAGTTATCACCAAACAGGGGCGGATGAAGCTTTCTTT	CASSYHQTGADEAFF
-	-	TRBV27	TRBJ1-1	TGTGCCAGCAGTCCCCTGGGACTTAAGAACACTGAAGCTTTCTTT	CASSPLGLKNTEAFF
-	-	TRBV20-1	TRBJ2-1	TGCAGTGCATTTGACAATGAGCAGTTCTTC	CSAFDNEQFF
TRBD1	-	TRBV5-1	TRBJ1-2	TGCGCCAGCAGCCGGACCGGGACAGGGGGTTCTGTCTATGGCTACACCTTC	CASSRTGTGGSVYGYTF
TRBD1	-	TRBV2	TRBJ1-2	TGTGCCAGCAGTGGGACAGGAAGGAGGGGCTACACCTTC	CASSGTGRRGYTF
-	-	TRBV7-9	TRBJ2-6	TGTGCCAGCAGCTTATGGGGGCTCGGGGCCAACGTCCTGACTTTC	CASSLWGLGANVLTF
-	-	TRBV6-6	TRBJ2-3	TGTGCCAGCAGTTATAGTCTGGGCACAGATACGCAGTATTTT	CASSYSLGTDTQYF
-	-	TRBV6-1	TRBJ1-6	TGTGCCAGCAGAACTGGACACCTAAATGGGTCACCCCTCCACTTT	CASRTGHLNGSPLHF
TRBD1	-	TRBV30	TRBJ2-3	TGTGCCTGGAGTCCCGGGACAGAAAGGCAGTATTTT	CAWSPGTERQYF
-	-	TRBV27	TRBJ2-5	TGTGCCAGCAGTCCCCGGGGCTCCGTTAGAGAGACCCAGTACTTC	CASSPRGSVRETQYF
-	once	TRBV14	TRBJ1-1	TGTGCCAGCAGCTATCTAATGTGGGGGAGGGACACTGAAGCTTTCTTT	CASSYLMWGRDTEAFF
TRBD1	few	TRBV27	TRBJ1-6	TGTGCCAGCAGTGGGGACAGGGGCTCACCCCTCCACTTT	CASSGDRGSPLHF
-	-	TRBV2	TRBJ2-5	TGTGCCAGCGAACCGGTTGAGACCCAGTACTTC	CASEPVETQYF
-	-	TRBV30	TRBJ2-1	TGTGCCTGGAGTGTACACGCTCTCAGGCAGTTCTTC	CAWSVHALRQFF
-	-	TRBV14	TRBJ1-1	TGTGCCAGCAGCCAAGGGGTAAAAGGGGGAACTGAAGCTTTCTTT	CASSQGVKGGTEAFF
TRBD1	-	TRBV2	TRBJ2-7	TGTGCCAGCATGGGACAGGGGCAATACGAGCAGTACTTC	CASMGQGQYEQYF
TRBD1	few	TRBV5-6	TRBJ2-2	TGTGCCAGCAGCCCGGGACAGGGCCCAGTGATTACCGGGGAGCTGTTTTTT	CASSPGQGPVITGELFF
TRBD1	-	TRBV5-1	TRBJ2-4	TGCGCCAGCAGCGCGACTGGACAGGGGGCGTGGAACATTCAGTACTTC	CASSATGQGAWNIQYF
-	-	TRBV28	TRBJ1-6	TGTGCCAGCAGTCTCGTTGGGGGCAGGGGAGGTTCACCCCTCCACTTT	CASSLVGGRGGSPLHF
TRBD1	-	TRBV30	TRBJ2-7	TGTGCCTGGAGTGTGTCAGGGGGCGAGCAGTACTTC	CAWSVSGGEQYF
-	medium-sized	TRBV5-1	TRBJ1-3	TGCGCCAGCAGCGCCCGGGTTGGATCTGGAAACACCATATATTTT	CASSARVGSGNTIYF
-	-	TRBV18	TRBJ2-2	TGTGCCAGCTCGCCCGACAGGCTCAACACCGGGGAGCTGTTTTTT	CASSPDRLNTGELFF
-	-	TRBV5-8	TRBJ2-1	TGTGCCAGCAGCTTCGGACTGATAACCTACAATGAGCAGTTCTTC	CASSFGLITYNEQFF
TRBD1	-	TRBV4-2	TRBJ1-6	TGTGCCAGCAGCCACCCGTCCGGGACAGATAATTCACCCCTCCACTTT	CASSHPSGTDNSPLHF
-	-	TRBV6-1	TRBJ1-6	TGTGCCAGCAGTGAACTGGGACCGGCTTATTCACCCCTCCACTTT	CASSELGPAYSPLHF
-	-	TRBV5-1	TRBJ2-5	TGCGCCAGCAGCTTGGTTATGGGGGGTGAGACCCAGTACTTC	CASSLVMGGETQYF
-	-	TRBV2	TRBJ2-7	TGTGCCAGCACAGTTTACTACGAGCAGTACTTC	CASTVYYEQYF
-	-	TRBV5-1	TRBJ1-1	TGCGCCAGCAGCTTGGGGGCAGGTCTGAACACTGAAGCTTTCTTT	CASSLGAGLNTEAFF
TRBD1	-	TRBV5-1	TRBJ2-7	TGCGCCAGCAGCACGGGACAGCACCCCTACGAGCAGTACTTC	CASSTGQHPYEQYF
-	-	TRBV19	TRBJ1-6	TGTGCCAGTAGTAGGGTGGTACAGGGTGGGACCTATAATTCACCCCTCCACTTT	CASSRVVQGGTYNSPLHF
-	-	TRBV18	TRBJ2-7	TGTGCCAGCTCCCGCTCCCTTGAGGGCGCTTCCTACGAGCAGTACTTC	CASSRSLEGASYEQYF
-	-	TRBV11-2	TRBJ1-1	TGTGCCAGCACCTCAGCTGATTCCTACACTGAAGCTTTCTTT	CASTSADSYTEAFF